This T cell receptor (beta chain) came from a study of regulatory T cells in long-lasting Graves disease. Study findings and constraints: Whereas nearly 1,000 public clonotypes were shared by new patients, persistent patients shared more, at some 3,000. Persistent Graves' patients showed less TCR diversity than newly diagnosed ones.

Time point indicated: persistent/refractory GD, antithyroid drugs over 5 years with positive TRAb. Extracted PBMC RNA gave rise to the TCR library. This clonotype has just a few counts. Its target is unknown. Libraries of TCR beta came from iRepertoire HTBI primers plus Arm-PCR of CDR3 regions. TCRdb re-analysed the multiplex PCR reads in MiXCR, keeping a single row per CDR3 protein. The table lists around 460,000 distinct CDR3 sequences, 20% to 25% of them singletons. This clonotype was obtained from a female donor with Graves disease. Source: peripheral blood mononuclear cells (PBMCs), taken when the disease was refractory, from a patient treated with antithyroid drugs.

This chain's CDR3 is CASRPAGPPYEQYF. The CDR3 nucleotides are TGTGCCAGCAGACCCGCCGGGCCCCCCTACGAGCAGTACTTC. This chain uses TRBV7-9 with TRBJ2-7, with D unclear. The CDR3 sequence is 14 residues long. The ends were cut back, 6 bases at V and 2 bases at J, with 14 bases in the middle. The germline V gene encodes CDR1 SEHNR and CDR2 FQNEAQ (reference sequence).